Here is one TCR beta chain with its context. This clonotype was found many times. Its antigen is currently not known. No per-base quality is available; no much larger clone lies one base away. The library was prepared using RACE. The sequencer was a NextSeq 500. Library preparation attached unique molecular identifiers to individual cDNA molecules for quantitative, reproducible TCR counting. From each blood RNA sample, both TCR alpha and TCR beta chains were sequenced. The study's own analysis went as follows. The median number of TCRs per sample was around 96,000, ranging from roughly 20,000 to 690,600. V, J and CDR3 annotation of the TCR reads was carried out using the Decombinator software suite. Every sample was subsampled to the same number of TCRs (28,000) for the PS versus PT1 abundance plots. Expanded TCRs were defined as absent before sensitization and observed at least eight times at the 2-week time point. Through fastp at Q25 and MiXCR, TCRdb rebuilt clones from the public reads, retaining in-frame beta chains. Each CDR3 protein appears once, grouped with its most common genes and DNA. The V and J calls here are based on TCRdb, not the publication. The sample records tens of thousands of distinct CDR3 sequences, over 10% of which are singletons. In total, the top ten clones hold 2.4% of the sample.

Reading the germline V gene gives CDR1 MNHNS and CDR2 SASEGT. V is pruned by 6 bases and J by 6 bases, leaving 19 bases of the junction without a gene match. From the cysteine up to the phenylalanine, the CDR3 has a length of 18 residues. The CDR3 DNA has 54 bases and is translated from base 1. The time point label for this specimen denotes: patch test 3, about 24 weeks after DPC sensitization. The sample's treatment or condition label, in plain terms: therapeutic diphenylcyclopropenone sensitization with weekly scalp DPC. At each patch-test visit, blood was drawn before the patch test was applied. Patients were considered eligible if aged 18 to 70, diagnosed with alopecia and deemed suitable for DPC therapy, and patients were excluded if pregnant. Total RNA was isolated from unfractionated whole blood collected in Tempus Blood RNA tubes. This sample was included in a study of human T cells and chemical hapten exposure (dated by TCRdb to the early 2020s). About the investigation overall: For sensitization, 2% DPC in acetone was applied to a 2 cm by 2 cm area of upper inner arm skin. Throughout the study period of roughly five months, patients also received therapeutic DPC doses to the scalp every week. Libraries were pooled for sequencing, and per-sample TCR yields varied mainly because of small differences in library volumes within the pool. Patch testing was performed on the upper back with Finn chambers containing 0.01% DPC, and the patch tests were scored after 6 days according to International Contact Dermatitis Research Group standards. In alopecia patients, the study followed how the peripheral blood TCR repertoire changed in vivo over primary and secondary sensitization to diphenylcyclopropenone (DPC), a hapten. About 29 alopecia patients gave blood for TCR sequencing at one to four time points (pre-sensitization, 2, 6 and 24 weeks). Blood samples were taken from patients before sensitization (week 0) and then at 2, 6 and about 24 weeks after DPC sensitization. Alopecia areata with under or over 50% scalp involvement, alopecia totalis and alopecia universalis were represented in the patient cohort, which was mostly female.

Points the paper makes about the study in general: Patch test score correlated positively with the number of PT1 expanded TCRs, reaching significance at thresholds 8, 16 and 32 but not at 4. The number of TCRs above 1 in 1000 frequency did not change with DPC sensitization; there was no evidence of global repertoire structure alterations. Because every patient had alopecia, a presumed autoimmune disease, the patients' immune response might differ from that of healthy individuals. After repeated subsampling, changes were observed in the strength of the expansion versus patch-test correlation and in the threshold at which the correlation became significant. Significantly more large CDR3 similarity clusters were formed by expanded TCRs than by pre-sensitization or healthy control sets, consistent with antigen-driven responses.

The origin of this receptor is a man aged 30 to 39 with alopecia areata. Some clones in this sample may be carry-over from other donors' samples. The rearrangement joined TRBV6-1 to TRBJ2-3; 9 nucleotides in the junction match TRBD1. The material was whole blood, obtained in connection with sensitization to the hapten diphenylcyclopropenone (DPC). Here the CDR3 is given as CASRSWDGQGILRDTQYF. The DNA sequence is as follows: TGTGCCAGCAGATCCTGGGATGGACAGGGGATCCTCCGGGATACGCAGTATTTT.